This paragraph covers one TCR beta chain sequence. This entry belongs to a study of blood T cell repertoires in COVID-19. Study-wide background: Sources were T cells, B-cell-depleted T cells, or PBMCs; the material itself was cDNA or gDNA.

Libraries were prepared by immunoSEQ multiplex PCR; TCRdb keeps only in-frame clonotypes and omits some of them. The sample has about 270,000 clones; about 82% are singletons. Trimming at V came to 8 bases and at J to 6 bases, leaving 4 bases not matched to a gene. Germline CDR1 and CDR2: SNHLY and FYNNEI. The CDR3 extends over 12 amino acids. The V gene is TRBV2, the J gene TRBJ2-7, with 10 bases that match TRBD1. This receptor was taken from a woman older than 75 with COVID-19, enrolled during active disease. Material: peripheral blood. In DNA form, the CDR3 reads TGTGCCAGCCGGGACAGGGGTTCCGAGCAGTACTTC. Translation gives CASRDRGSEQYF.